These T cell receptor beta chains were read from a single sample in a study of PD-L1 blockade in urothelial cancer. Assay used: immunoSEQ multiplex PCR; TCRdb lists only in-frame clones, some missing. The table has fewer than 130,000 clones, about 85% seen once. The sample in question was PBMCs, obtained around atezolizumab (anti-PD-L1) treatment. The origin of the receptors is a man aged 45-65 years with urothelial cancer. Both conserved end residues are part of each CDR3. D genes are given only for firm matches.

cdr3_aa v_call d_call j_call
CAWSVEPGQVRTFF TRBV30 TRBD1 TRBJ1-1
CASRERGGIWTQYF TRBV27 - TRBJ2-5
CAWDRGQVPYGYTF TRBV30 TRBD1 TRBJ1-2
CASAISLLAAYEQYF TRBV6-5 - TRBJ2-7
CASSDSGEAYNEQFF TRBV6-1 - TRBJ2-1
CASSQEGAGASNEQFF TRBV4-1 TRBD2 TRBJ2-1
CASSQVDRGNQPQHF TRBV4-1 TRBD1 TRBJ1-5
CASSQVLRGSYNEQFF TRBV14 - TRBJ2-1
CASSPNSGNAGNEQFF TRBV18 TRBD2 TRBJ2-1
CSVVGGTSLQYF TRBV29-1 TRBD2 TRBJ2-5